The 4 T cell receptor beta chains in this list originate from one sample, sequenced in a study of blood T cell repertoires in COVID-19. TCRdb's table, derived via immunoSEQ multiplex PCR, lists solely in-frame clones and lacks some. The profile shows 240,000 or so clones, roughly 91% of them singletons. Sequenced input: PBMCs or T cells enriched from blood (not recorded which). The source is a man aged 40-55 years who had recovered from COVID-19.

The V and J genes are TRBV7-3 and TRBJ2-1, with 8 bases that match TRBD2. The CDR3 loop spans 17 amino acids. The J segment lost 4 bases and the V segment lost 5 bases, leaving 13 bases of the junction unmatched. Germline assignment: CDR1 SGHTA and CDR2 FQGTGA. Here the CDR3 reads CASSQNSGTSFYNEQFF. The CDR3 nucleotides read TGTGCCAGCAGCCAGAATAGCGGGACTAGTTTTTACAATGAGCAGTTCTTC.

The CDR3 sequence is CASSFGGSYNEQFF. CDR3 sequence (DNA): TGTGCCAGTAGTTTTGGCGGGTCCTACAATGAGCAGTTCTTC. The chain links TRBV19 to TRBJ2-1; TRBD2 might be the D (5 bases). Germline values: CDR1 LNHDA, CDR2 SQIVND (reference sequence). This CDR3 region has 14 residues. Trimming pared 5 bases from V and 1 base from J, leaving 9 bases between.

This clone was seen a few times. The rearrangement uses TRBV3-1 (or the pseudogene TRBV3-2) and TRBJ2-3; 12 nucleotides align to TRBD2. The J segment lost 5 bases and the V segment lost 1 base, leaving 10 bases of the junction unmatched. Germline CDR1 reads LGHDT; CDR2 reads YNNKEL (reference sequence). The CDR3 length is 18 residues. The CDR3 sequence: CASSQVGDLGLAGDTQYF. The CDR3 DNA reads TGTGCCAGCAGCCAAGTGGGGGATTTGGGACTAGCGGGAGATACGCAGTATTTT.

The chain couples TRBV3-1 (or the pseudogene TRBV3-2) to TRBJ2-2; TRBD2 might be the D (7 bases). The CDR3 consists of 15 residues. Germline values: CDR1 LGHDT, CDR2 YNNKEL (reference sequence). V lost 2 bases and J 6 bases, leaving 13 bases between the germline ends. This CDR3 reads CASSQRGARAGELFF. CDR3 in DNA: TGTGCCAGCAGCCAACGGGGGGCGCGTGCCGGGGAGCTGTTTTTT.